A selection of T cell receptor beta chains follows, all from one sample in a study of Ad26.COV2.S vaccination and SARS-CoV-2 variants. Some clones are missing from TCRdb's copy, which holds only in-frame ones; the method was immunoSEQ multiplex PCR. The profile shows some 500,000 clones, roughly nine tenths of them singletons. The sample was peripheral blood, taken in a trial of Ad26.COV2.S vaccine versus placebo. These receptors were collected from a person aged 18-60 years who received the Ad26.COV2.S COVID-19 vaccine or a placebo. Both conserved end residues are part of each CDR3. Each record gives: clone size, D gene, J gene, V gene, CDR3 DNA, CDR3 protein. A D gene is named only where the DNA matches it firmly. Size tells how often a clone was seen (once, few, many) or the class of an expanded clone, and some rows leave it out.

>few|NA|TRBJ1-3|TRBV6-2/TRBV6-3
TGTGCCAGCAGTTACGCGGGGTTCTATAATGGAAACACCATATATTTT
CASSYAGFYNGNTIYF
>NA|TRBD1|TRBJ1-2|TRBV28
TGTGCCAGCAGACGACAGGGGGCAGACTATGGCTACACCTTC
CASRRQGADYGYTF
>NA|NA|TRBJ2-2|TRBV7-2
TGTGCCAGCAGCTTCAACGGGGTCGGGGAGCTGTTTTTT
CASSFNGVGELFF
>NA|NA|TRBJ2-1|TRBV28
TGTGCCAGCACCTTGACACCCTTCTCCTACAATGAGCAGTTCTTC
CASTLTPFSYNEQFF
>once|NA|TRBJ1-2|TRBV19
TGTGCCAGTAGTATGTGGATCCCTATGGGCGGCTACACCTTC
CASSMWIPMGGYTF
>once|NA|TRBJ1-3|TRBV4-1
TGCGCCAGCAGCCAAGTCCGGACTGTGGGTACTGGAAACACCATATATTTT
CASSQVRTVGTGNTIYF
>NA|NA|TRBJ2-3|TRBV24-1
TGTGCCACCAATCCAGCGAACACAGATACGCAGTATTTT
CATNPANTDTQYF
>NA|TRBD1|TRBJ2-1|TRBV4-2
TGTGCCAGCAGCCAAGTGGGGACAGGGGACAATGAGCAGTTCTTC
CASSQVGTGDNEQFF
>NA|TRBD2|TRBJ2-5|TRBV28
TGTGCCAGCGGCCAAGCGGGGGACCCGGAGGAGACCCAGTACTTC
CASGQAGDPEETQYF
>NA|TRBD1|TRBJ1-5|TRBV6-2/TRBV6-3
TGTGCCAGCAGTTTGACAGGGCCTCAGCCCCAGCATTTT
CASSLTGPQPQHF
>NA|TRBD1|TRBJ1-5|TRBV28
TGTGCCAGCATAGAGGGGGCGACGTGGAATCAGCCCCAGCATTTT
CASIEGATWNQPQHF
>NA|NA|TRBJ1-1|TRBV5-4
TGTGCCAGCAGCCAGGGCGGGGCTCGCACTGAAGCTTTCTTT
CASSQGGARTEAFF
>NA|NA|TRBJ1-1|TRBV5-1
TGCGCCAGCAGCGAGGACAGCATGAACACTGAAGCTTTCTTT
CASSEDSMNTEAFF
>once|NA|TRBJ2-3|TRBV5-1
TGCGCCAGCAGCTTGGTGGTAGCGGCCACAGATACGCAGTATTTT
CASSLVVAATDTQYF
>NA|TRBD2|TRBJ2-3|TRBV11-3
TGTGCCAGCAGCCCGGGACTAGCGGGGGGGTACACAGATACGCAGTATTTT
CASSPGLAGGYTDTQYF
>NA|TRBD2|TRBJ2-1|TRBV13
TGTGCCAGCAGCACAACAGGGTACCTAGCGGGATTGAACAATGAGCAGTTCTTC
CASSTTGYLAGLNNEQFF
>once|NA|TRBJ1-1|TRBV10-3
TGTGCCAGTAGAGGGGAGACTGAAGCTTTCTTT
CASRGETEAFF
>once|NA|TRBJ2-5|TRBV9
TGTGCCAGCAGCGTAGAGGGCCGAGCGGGCGAGACCCAGTACTTC
CASSVEGRAGETQYF
>once|TRBD1|TRBJ1-2|TRBV4-3
TGCGCCAGCAGCAGTGGACAGGGGGGTTATGGCTACACCTTC
CASSSGQGGYGYTF
>once|NA|TRBJ2-1|TRBV15
TGTGCCACCAGCAGAGGGGGAGCCCGGGGGAATGAGCAGTTCTTC
CATSRGGARGNEQFF
>NA|NA|TRBJ1-3|TRBV28
TGTGCCAGCATTACTTCTGGAAACACCATATATTTT
CASITSGNTIYF
>once|NA|TRBJ2-1|TRBV19
TGTGCCAGTAGTACCGTCGGGACTGCCAATGAGCAGTTCTTC
CASSTVGTANEQFF
>NA|NA|TRBJ1-5|TRBV27
TGTGCCAGCAGCAGGTTGAGCAATCAGCCCCAGCATTTT
CASSRLSNQPQHF
>NA|NA|TRBJ1-4|TRBV6-5
TGTGCCAGCAGCATCGGAGGGGACGAAAAACTGTTTTTT
CASSIGGDEKLFF
>NA|NA|TRBJ1-1|TRBV28
TGTGCCAGCACCTCCCTTAGCGCTTTGAACACTGAAGCTTTCTTT
CASTSLSALNTEAFF
>NA|NA|TRBJ2-3|TRBV23-1
TGCGCCGGTGGTGGCACCCTGGGAGATACGCAGTATTTT
CAGGGTLGDTQYF
>few|NA|TRBJ1-2|TRBV27
TGTGCCAGCAGTTTAAACCGGGACCTTAACTATGGCTACACCTTC
CASSLNRDLNYGYTF
>NA|NA|TRBJ2-7|TRBV5-6
TGTGCCAGCAGTTCCTACCATACCAACTACGAGCAGTACTTC
CASSSYHTNYEQYF
>NA|NA|TRBJ1-6|TRBV20-1
TGCAGTGCTAGTTTCCGCGTTAATTCACCCCTCCACTTT
CSASFRVNSPLHF
>NA|NA|TRBJ2-3|TRBV5-1
TGCGCCAGCCTTAATCGGGATACGCAGTATTTT
CASLNRDTQYF
>NA|NA|TRBJ1-5|TRBV4-2
TGTGCCAGCAGCCCGCTCCTCCGGGACCGCAATCAGCCCCAGCATTTT
CASSPLLRDRNQPQHF
>NA|TRBD1|TRBJ1-1|TRBV28
TGTGCCAGCATTCCAGGGGGGTCCCAGAACACTGAAGCTTTCTTT
CASIPGGSQNTEAFF
>NA|NA|TRBJ1-5|TRBV19
TGTGCCAGTAGACAGGTGTATAATCAGCCCCAGCATTTT
CASRQVYNQPQHF
>once|NA|TRBJ1-1|TRBV11-2
TGTGCCAGCAGCTTAGATGGAAACGAAGCTTTCTTT
CASSLDGNEAFF
>NA|NA|TRBJ1-1|TRBV7-9
TGTGCCAGCAGCTTAAGGGGCGCTGAAGCTTTCTTT
CASSLRGAEAFF
>few|NA|TRBJ2-1|TRBV18
TGTGCCAGCTCACCAGGAGGCATATCCCTACAAGGTGAGCAGTTCTTC
CASSPGGISLQGEQFF
>NA|NA|TRBJ2-1|TRBV4-2
TGTGCCAGCAGCCAAGTTTTTGGTGTTGAGCAGTTCTTC
CASSQVFGVEQFF
>once|TRBD1|TRBJ1-6|TRBV30
TGTGCCTCCGGGACAGGGGGTAATTCACCCCTCCACTTT
CASGTGGNSPLHF
>NA|NA|TRBJ1-3|TRBV25-1
TGTGCCAGCAGTGAATTTTCGGGGTTCTCTGGAAACACCATATATTTT
CASSEFSGFSGNTIYF
>NA|TRBD1|TRBJ1-2|TRBV4-3
TGCGCCAGCAGCCAACTTACAGGGGAAGAGTACACCTTC
CASSQLTGEEYTF
>NA|NA|TRBJ1-2|TRBV4-2
TGTGCCAGCAGCCAAGAGGGATATGGCTACACCTTC
CASSQEGYGYTF
>NA|NA|TRBJ1-1|TRBV27
TGTGCCAGCAGCCGAAGACGCGGGTTATACACTGAAGCTTTCTTT
CASSRRRGLYTEAFF
>NA|TRBD1|TRBJ2-5|TRBV7-3
TGTGCCAGCAGCTCCGCAGGGGGCTCAGAGACCCAGTACTTC
CASSSAGGSETQYF
>NA|NA|TRBJ1-2|TRBV4-3
TGCGCCAGCAGCCAAGGAGTCCGAGGAAACTATGGCTACACCTTC
CASSQGVRGNYGYTF
>NA|NA|TRBJ1-4|TRBV5-4
TGTGCCAGCAGCTCGGGACGGCCCGCAACTAATGAAAAACTGTTTTTT
CASSSGRPATNEKLFF
>NA|TRBD1|TRBJ2-6|TRBV5-4
TGTGCCAGCAGTGCAGGGGGCTCTGGGGCCAACGTCCTGACTTTC
CASSAGGSGANVLTF
>NA|NA|TRBJ1-5|TRBV12-5
TGTGCTAGTGTCTCGGGGGGATGGACGGATCAGCCCCAGCATTTT
CASVSGGWTDQPQHF
>NA|NA|TRBJ2-3|TRBV5-6
TGTGCCAGCAGCTCCGTGAGTAGCGGCCCAGATACGCAGTATTTT
CASSSVSSGPDTQYF
>NA|NA|TRBJ1-4|TRBV4-3
TGCGCCAGCAGCCCGACCTTTGCTCCTAATGAAAAACTGTTTTTT
CASSPTFAPNEKLFF
>NA|NA|TRBJ1-1|TRBV5-6
TGTGCCAGCAGGAGCAGTCCGAACACTGAAGCTTTCTTT
CASRSSPNTEAFF
>NA|NA|TRBJ1-3|TRBV19
TGTGCCAGTAGTACATCATGGGCTACTGGAAACACCATATATTTT
CASSTSWATGNTIYF